The subject of this entry is one T cell receptor (beta chain). This sample was included in a study of cytomegalovirus exposure and HLA in healthy donors. With 60 Vbeta and 13 Jbeta primers, the PCR was carried out. Some clones are missing from TCRdb's copy, which holds only in-frame ones; the method was immunoSEQ multiplex PCR. The sample lists 180,000 or so clones, around 62% seen once, with over 2.5% in the top ten. This CDR3 region has 14 residues. V gave up 3 bases and J gave up 8 bases, with 16 bases separating them. CDR1 LGHNT and CDR2 FRNRAP come from the germline V gene. The gene calls are TRBV12-5 and TRBJ1-2; D may be TRBD1 (5 bases). The clonotype was recovered from a man in his forties in good health and CMV-seronegative. The sequencing input was PBMCs. The CDR3 reads CASGLGEAIGGYTF. The CDR3 region has the DNA TGTGCTAGTGGTTTAGGGGAGGCTATTGGAGGCTACACCTTC.